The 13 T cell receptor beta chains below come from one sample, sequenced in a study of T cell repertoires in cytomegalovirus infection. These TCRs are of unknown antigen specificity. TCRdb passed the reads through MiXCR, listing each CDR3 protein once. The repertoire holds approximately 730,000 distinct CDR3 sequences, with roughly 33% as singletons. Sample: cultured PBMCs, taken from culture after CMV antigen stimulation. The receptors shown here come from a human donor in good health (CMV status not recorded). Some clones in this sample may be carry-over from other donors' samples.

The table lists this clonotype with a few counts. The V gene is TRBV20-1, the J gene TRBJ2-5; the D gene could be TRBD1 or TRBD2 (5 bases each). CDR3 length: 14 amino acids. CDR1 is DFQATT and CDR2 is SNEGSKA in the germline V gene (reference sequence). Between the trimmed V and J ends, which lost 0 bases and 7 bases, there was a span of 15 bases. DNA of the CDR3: TGCAGTGCTAGAGATCGGGGCGCAGCTGGGACCCAGTACTTC. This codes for CSARDRGAAGTQYF.

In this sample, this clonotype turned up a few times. The CDR3 DNA reads TGTGAGCCCGGGCGGAGTCCCTCCTACAATGAGCAGTTCTTC. Its protein product is CEPGRSPSYNEQFF. This chain uses TRBV28 with TRBJ2-1; D is unclear. CDR1 is MDHEN and CDR2 is SYDVKM in the germline V gene. The CDR3 is 14 amino acids.

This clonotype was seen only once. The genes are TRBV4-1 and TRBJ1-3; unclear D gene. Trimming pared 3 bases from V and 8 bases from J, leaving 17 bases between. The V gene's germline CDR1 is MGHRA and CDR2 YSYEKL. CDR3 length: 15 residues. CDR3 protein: CASSHGGSQLDTIYF. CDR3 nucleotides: TGCGCCAGCAGCCATGGAGGCAGCCAACTAGACACCATATATTTT.

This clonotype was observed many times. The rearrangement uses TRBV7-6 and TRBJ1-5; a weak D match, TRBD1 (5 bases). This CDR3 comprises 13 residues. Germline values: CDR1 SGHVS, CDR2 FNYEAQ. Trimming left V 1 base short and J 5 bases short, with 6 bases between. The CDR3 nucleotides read TGTGCCAGCAGCTTAGTACAGGATCAGCCCCAGCATTTT. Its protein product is CASSLVQDQPQHF.

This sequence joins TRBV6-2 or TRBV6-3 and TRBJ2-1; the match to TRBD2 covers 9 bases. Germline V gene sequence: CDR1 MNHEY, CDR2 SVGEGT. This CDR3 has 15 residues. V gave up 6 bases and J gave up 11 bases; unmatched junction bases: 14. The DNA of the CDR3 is TGTGCCAGCAGCCTAAGACTTAGCGGGAGCCTCAAGCAGTTCTTC. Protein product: CASSLRLSGSLKQFF.

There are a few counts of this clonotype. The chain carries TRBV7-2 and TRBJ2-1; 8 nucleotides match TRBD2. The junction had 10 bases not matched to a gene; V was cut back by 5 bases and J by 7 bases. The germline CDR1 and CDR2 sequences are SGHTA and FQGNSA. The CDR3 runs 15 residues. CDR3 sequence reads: CASSPEGRGGNEQFF. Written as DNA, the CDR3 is TGTGCCAGCAGCCCCGAAGGCCGGGGGGGAAATGAGCAGTTCTTC.

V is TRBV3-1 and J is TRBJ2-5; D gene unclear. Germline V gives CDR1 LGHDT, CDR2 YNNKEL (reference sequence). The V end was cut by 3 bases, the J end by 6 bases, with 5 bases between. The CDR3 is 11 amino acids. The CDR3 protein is CASSHRQTQYF. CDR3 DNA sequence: TGTGCCAGCAGCCACCGACAGACCCAGTACTTC.

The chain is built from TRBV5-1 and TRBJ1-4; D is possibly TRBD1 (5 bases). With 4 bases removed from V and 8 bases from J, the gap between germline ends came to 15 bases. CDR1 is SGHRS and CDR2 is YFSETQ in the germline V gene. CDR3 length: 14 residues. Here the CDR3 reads CASSPRGGSEKLFF. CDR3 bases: TGCGCCAGCAGCCCCCGCGGGGGATCCGAAAAACTGTTTTTT. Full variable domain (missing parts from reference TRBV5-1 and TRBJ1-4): KAGVTQTPRYLIKTRGQQVTLSCSPISGHRSVSWYQQTPGQGLQFLFEYFSETQRNKGNFPGRFSGRQFSNSRSEMNVSTLELGDSALYLCASSPRGGSEKLFFGSGTQLSVL.

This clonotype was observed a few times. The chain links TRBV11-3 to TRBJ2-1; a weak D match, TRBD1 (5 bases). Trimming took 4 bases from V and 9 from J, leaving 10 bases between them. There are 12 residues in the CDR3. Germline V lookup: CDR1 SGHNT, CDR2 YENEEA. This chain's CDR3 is CASSSTVSEQFF. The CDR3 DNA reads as TGTGCCAGCAGCTCGACAGTATCTGAGCAGTTCTTC. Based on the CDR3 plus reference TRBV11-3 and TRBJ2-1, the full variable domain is EAGVVQSPRYKIIEKKQPVAFWCNPISGHNTLYWYLQNLGQGPELLIRYENEEAVDDSQLPKDRFSAERLKGVDSTLKIQPAELGDSAVYLCASSSTVSEQFFGPGTRLTVL.

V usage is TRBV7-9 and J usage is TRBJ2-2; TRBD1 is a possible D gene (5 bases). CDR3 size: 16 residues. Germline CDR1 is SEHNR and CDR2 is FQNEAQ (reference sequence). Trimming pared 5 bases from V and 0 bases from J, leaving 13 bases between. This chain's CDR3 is CASSPRQTANTGELFF. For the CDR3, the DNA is TGTGCCAGCAGCCCACGACAGACCGCGAACACCGGGGAGCTGTTTTTT.

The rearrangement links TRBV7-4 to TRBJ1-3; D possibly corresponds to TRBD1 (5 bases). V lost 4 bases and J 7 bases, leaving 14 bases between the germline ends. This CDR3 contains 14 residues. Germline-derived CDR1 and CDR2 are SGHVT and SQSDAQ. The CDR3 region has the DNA TGTGCCAGCAGCTCGAGGGACCCGCGGAACACCATATATTTT. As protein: CASSSRDPRNTIYF.

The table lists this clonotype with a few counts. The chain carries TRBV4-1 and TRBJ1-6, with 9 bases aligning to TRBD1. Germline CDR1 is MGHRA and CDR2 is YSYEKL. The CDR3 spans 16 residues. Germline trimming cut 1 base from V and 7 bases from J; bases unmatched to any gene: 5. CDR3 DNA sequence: TGCGCCAGCAGCCAAGGTGCCGGGACAGGGAATTCACCCCTCCACTTT. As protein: CASSQGAGTGNSPLHF.

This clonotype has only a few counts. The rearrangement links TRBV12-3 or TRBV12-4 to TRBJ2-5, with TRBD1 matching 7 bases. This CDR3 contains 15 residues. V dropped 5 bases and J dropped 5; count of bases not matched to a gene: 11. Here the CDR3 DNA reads TGTGCCAGCAGTCAGACAGGGCTAGGTGACGAGACCCAGTACTTC. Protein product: CASSQTGLGDETQYF.